This T cell receptor (beta chain) stems from a study of T-cell reconstitution after alpha-beta-depleted transplantation in children. Regarding the study as a whole: Alpha-beta T cells about two months after transplant reportedly derived from several hundred expanded graft clones.

Germline CDR1 and CDR2: SGHRS and YFSETQ. Trimming cost V 4 bases and J 7 bases, with 17 bases left between them. The CDR3 has 15 residues. Preparation of the TCRbeta library was carried out with unique molecular identifiers. TCRdb analysed the PCR reads with MiXCR anew, one entry per CDR3 protein. The sample consists of 500,000 or so distinct CDR3 sequences, more than 9.5% of them appearing once. This clonotype was counted ten times or more. The antigen remains undetermined. This chain links TRBV5-1 with TRBJ2-2; D is possibly TRBD2 (5 bases). This clonotype was sampled from a female patient between 2 and 10 years old who had a stem cell transplant for aplastic anemia, so the T cells may come from the graft donor. Here the sequenced sample was PBMCs, mostly from graft donor cells, taken 180 days after TCRalphabeta/CD19-depleted stem cell transplant. CDR3 coding DNA: TGCGCCAGCAGCCCCATTGAGGGTGGAATCGGGGAGCTGTTTTTT. It specifies CASSPIEGGIGELFF.